These 26 T cell receptor beta chains share one sample of origin, sequenced in a study of cytomegalovirus exposure and HLA in healthy donors. The PCR used 60 Vbeta and 13 Jbeta primers. TCRdb's table, derived via immunoSEQ multiplex PCR, lists solely in-frame clones and lacks some. The sample records about 160,000 clones, roughly four fifths being singletons. Sequencing was done on a sample of PBMCs. Receptors originate from a woman aged 18-35 years in good health and CMV-seronegative.

V gene TRBV29-1 combines with J gene TRBJ2-3; the D gene is possibly TRBD2 (6 bases). The CDR3 contains 15 residues. With 7 bases removed from V and 4 bases from J, the gap between germline ends came to 21 bases. Germline-derived CDR1 and CDR2 are SQVTM and ANQGSEA. The CDR3 is CSARTSSAVADTQYF. In nucleotides, the CDR3 is TGCAGCGCCAGAACTAGCAGTGCTGTGGCAGATACGCAGTATTTT.

On this clone: Other DNA sequences in this specimen translate into the identical CDR3. V gene TRBV4-1 combines with J gene TRBJ1-5; 9 positions agree with TRBD1. Germline V gene lookup returns CDR1 MGHRA and CDR2 YSYEKL. The CDR3 runs to 15 residues. V lost 3 bases, J lost 4 bases, and 4 bases stayed unmatched. The CDR3 spells CASSQEDRGNQPQHF. In DNA, the CDR3 is TGCGCCAGCAGCCAGGAGGACAGGGGTAATCAGCCCCAGCATTTT.

V usage is TRBV4-1 and J usage is TRBJ2-7; D unclear. Germline CDR1 MGHRA, CDR2 YSYEKL. CDR3 size: 13 residues. Trimming cost V 1 base and J 3 bases, with 7 bases left between them. CDR3 DNA: TGCGCCAGCAGCCAAGGGGCAGGCTACGAGCAGTACTTC. Translated: CASSQGAGYEQYF.

The V call is TRBV27, the J call TRBJ2-1; 7 nucleotides line up with TRBD1. The CDR3 has 13 residues. CDR1 and CDR2 from the germline V gene are MNHEY and SMNVEV (reference sequence). J gave up 6 bases and V 7 bases, and 6 bases lay outside the gene matches. The CDR3: CASTETGSNEQFF. CDR3 sequence (DNA): TGTGCCAGCACCGAGACAGGGAGCAATGAGCAGTTCTTC.

This clone was found a few times. This chain joins TRBV6-1 and TRBJ2-7; 11 bases agree with TRBD2. The CDR3 sequence is 15 residues long. Germline-derived CDR1 and CDR2 are MNHNS and SASEGT. V was pared by 5 bases and J by 1 base, with 4 bases of the junction left unmatched. CDR3 amino acids: CASSSTSGSSYEQYF. DNA of the CDR3: TGTGCCAGCAGTTCTACTAGCGGGAGTTCCTACGAGCAGTACTTC.

The J gene is TRBJ2-3, the V gene TRBV6-5; D not certain. The CDR3 consists of 13 residues. Trimming took 5 bases from V and 2 from J, leaving 8 bases between them. Germline V gene sequence: CDR1 MNHEY, CDR2 SVGAGI. The CDR3 nucleotides are TGTGCCAGCAGTGATACTATCACAGATACGCAGTATTTT. This translates into CASSDTITDTQYF.

The V and J genes are TRBV7-2 and TRBJ1-4; D may be TRBD1 (5 bases). From germline, CDR1 is SGHTA and CDR2 FQGNSA. CDR3 length: 15 residues. The ends were cut back, 4 bases at V and 3 bases at J, with 12 bases in the middle. The CDR3 DNA is TGTGCCAGCAGCTCGACGGGGGTCTCTAATGAAAAACTGTTTTTT. It encodes CASSSTGVSNEKLFF.

This clone was detected once. The rearrangement uses TRBV28 and TRBJ2-2; maybe TRBD2 (6 bases). The V and J ends lost 8 bases and 8 bases respectively, with 12 bases between them. This CDR3 is built from 12 residues. In germline, CDR1 is MDHEN, CDR2 SYDVKM. Here the CDR3 DNA reads TGTGCCAGCGGTCAGGCGGGAGGGGAGCTGTTTTTT. Translation: CASGQAGGELFF.

The gene calls are TRBV28 and TRBJ2-3; 11 bases align to TRBD2. CDR1 MDHEN and CDR2 SYDVKM come from the germline V gene. V lost 6 bases and J lost 1; bases outside the gene matches: 3. This CDR3 region has 15 residues. The CDR3 sequence: CASRGTSGGTDTQYF. In DNA, the CDR3 is TGTGCCAGCAGGGGGACTAGCGGAGGCACAGATACGCAGTATTTT.

Details on this clone: One end of the junction does not line up with germline, which may come from a read error. The V call is TRBV6-5, the J call TRBJ2-7, with 7 bases matching TRBD2. This CDR3 spans 13 amino acids. Germline CDR1 reads MNHEY; CDR2 reads SVGAGI. CDR3 DNA: TGTGCCAGCAGTCTAGGGCTAGCGGTGGATTTAGATTTC. This encodes CASSLGLAVDLDF.

The chain carries TRBV10-3 and TRBJ1-5; TRBD1 is a possible D gene (5 bases). Trimming removed 8 bases from V and 3 bases from J, with 11 bases in between. This CDR3 comprises 13 residues. Germline lookup yields CDR1 ENHRY and CDR2 SYGVKD. Here the CDR3 reads CAIQQGDNQPQHF. CDR3 nucleotide sequence: TGTGCCATCCAGCAGGGTGACAATCAGCCCCAGCATTTT.

DNA for the CDR3: TGCAGCGTTGCCCCGAGAATGAACACTGAAGCTTTCTTT. Amino acids: CSVAPRMNTEAFF. This chain joins TRBV29-1 and TRBJ1-1, with D unclear. V was cut by 4 bases and J by 0 bases, with 9 bases left in between. Germline assignment: CDR1 SQVTM and CDR2 ANQGSEA. The CDR3 length is 13 residues.

The chain is built from TRBV2 and TRBJ1-6; D call uncertain. The CDR3 is made up of 13 amino acids. V was clipped by 4 bases and J by 12 bases, with 13 bases between them. CDR1 SNHLY and CDR2 FYNNEI come from the germline V gene. CDR3 amino acids: CASSVAAFGPLHF. CDR3 DNA sequence: TGTGCCAGCAGTGTGGCGGCCTTCGGACCCCTCCACTTT.

This clone came up a few times. The chain has TRBV28 and TRBJ2-1; 7 nucleotides agree with TRBD1. The trim removed 4 bases at V and 3 bases at J, leaving 6 bases unmatched. Germline CDR1 reads MDHEN; CDR2 reads SYDVKM. This CDR3 region has 15 residues. CDR3 sequence (DNA): TGTGCCAGCAGTTCTCAGGGACAGAGCTACAATGAGCAGTTCTTC. It codes for CASSSQGQSYNEQFF. Together with reference TRBV28 and TRBJ2-1, the CDR3 gives the full variable domain: DVKVTQSSRYLVKRTGEKVFLECVQDMDHENMFWYRQDPGLGLRLIYFSYDVKMKEKGDIPEGYSVSREKKERFSLILESASTNQTSMYLCASSSQGQSYNEQFFGPGTRLTVL.

This chain links TRBV19 with TRBJ2-7, with 8 bases aligning to TRBD2. Germline CDR1 LNHDA, CDR2 SQIVND (reference sequence). V shed 4 bases, J shed 2 bases, and the junction held 7 bases outside the gene matches. This CDR3 is 15 amino acids long. CDR3 amino acids: CASSSGVAGTYEQYF. Written as DNA, the CDR3 is TGTGCCAGTAGTAGTGGCGTAGCGGGAACCTACGAGCAGTACTTC.

This chain connects TRBV28 to TRBJ2-2, with a weak D call TRBD1 (5 bases). The CDR3 has 15 residues. Trimming pared 6 bases from V and 7 bases from J, leaving 18 bases between. Germline lookup yields CDR1 MDHEN and CDR2 SYDVKM. This chain's CDR3 is CASSTFTGYRGELFF. The CDR3 coding sequence is TGTGCCAGCAGCACTTTCACAGGTTACCGCGGGGAGCTGTTTTTT.

The chain employs TRBV7-8 and TRBJ1-4; no clear D gene. Germline V gene data show CDR1 as SGHVS and CDR2 as FQNEAQ. This CDR3 comprises 19 residues. V was cut by 3 bases and J by 0 bases, with 20 bases left in between. This CDR3 reads CASSFFPTPVRTTNEKLFF. The CDR3 nucleotides read TGTGCCAGCAGCTTTTTTCCGACCCCCGTGCGGACAACTAATGAAAAACTGTTTTTT.

The chain uses TRBV9 and TRBJ2-7, with no clear D. CDR1 SGDLS and CDR2 YYNGEE come from the germline V gene. The CDR3 runs to 16 residues. V lost 0 bases to trimming and J lost 3 bases, with 16 bases between them. The CDR3 region is CASSVGSNSRHYEQYF. CDR3 nucleotides: TGTGCCAGCAGCGTAGGGTCGAACAGCCGGCACTACGAGCAGTACTTC.

The chain joins TRBV5-1 to TRBJ2-3; TRBD2 matches at 14 bases. This CDR3 is 18 amino acids long. Losses at the gene ends were 4 bases for V and 0 bases for J; bases not matched to a gene: 7. Germline V gene data show CDR1 as SGHRS and CDR2 as YFSETQ. CDR3 loop: CASSAGTSGRTSTDTQYF. The CDR3 DNA reads TGCGCCAGCAGCGCGGGGACTAGCGGGAGAACTAGCACAGATACGCAGTATTTT.

The chain links TRBV7-3 to TRBJ1-2; possible D gene TRBD1, 5 bases. In germline, CDR1 is SGHTA, CDR2 FQGTGA. V lost 1 base and J 8 bases, leaving 11 bases between the germline ends. The CDR3 contains 13 residues. CDR3 nucleotides: TGTGCCAGCAGCTTAATCGGGGGAGACGGCTACACCTTC. Translating it yields CASSLIGGDGYTF.

This clone turned up a few times. This chain links TRBV5-6 with TRBJ1-2; D possibly corresponds to TRBD1 (5 bases). Germline V gives CDR1 SGHDT, CDR2 YYEEEE. Trimming took 2 bases from V and 4 from J, leaving 15 bases between them. The CDR3 runs 15 residues. This CDR3 reads CASSFRRRGGYGYTF. The CDR3 DNA is TGTGCCAGCAGCTTCAGGAGGCGCGGGGGCTATGGCTACACCTTC.

With regard to this clone: The junction shows a germline mismatch at one end, possibly a read error. The chain recombines TRBV7-9 with TRBJ1-6; D is unclear. Germline CDR1 SEHNR, CDR2 FQNEAQ (reference sequence). The CDR3 loop spans 15 amino acids. As DNA, the CDR3 is TGTTCCAGCAGCTTTACCGGAACTAATAATTCACCCCTCCACTTT. The encoded protein is CSSSFTGTNNSPLHF.

In its sample, this clone was seen a few times. The chain couples TRBV18 to TRBJ2-2; D uncertain. Germline V lookup: CDR1 KGHSH, CDR2 LQKENI. The CDR3 sequence is 13 residues long. V lost 6 bases to trimming and J lost 3 bases, with 8 bases between them. CDR3 bases: TGTGCCAGCTCCGAACGGGACACCGGGGAGCTGTTTTTT. It is translated as CASSERDTGELFF.

The chain uses TRBV7-9 and TRBJ2-5; 8 bases fit TRBD1. The J call may be incorrect, as the DNA end agrees better with TRBJ2-7. CDR3 length: 14 residues. Germline CDR1 SEHNR, CDR2 FQNEAQ (reference sequence). CDR3 in amino acids: CASSARTGTYEQYF. The CDR3 DNA reads TGTGCCAGCAGCGCCCGGACAGGGACCTACGAGCAGTACTTC.

The gene calls are TRBV5-1 and TRBJ2-7, with 14 nucleotides matching TRBD2. The CDR3 sequence is 15 residues long. The V gene's germline CDR1 is SGHRS and CDR2 YFSETQ. V shed 3 bases, J shed 4 bases, and the junction held 3 bases outside the gene matches. CDR3 sequence (DNA): TGCGCCAGCAGCTCGACTAGCGGGAGGGGGTACGAGCAGTACTTC. Translated, it gives CASSSTSGRGYEQYF.

The gene calls are TRBV5-6 and TRBJ2-5; D uncertain. With the DNA end fitting TRBJ2-7 better, the J assignment may be wrong. The length of the CDR3 is 14 residues. Per germline, CDR1 SGHDT and CDR2 YYEEEE. CDR3 nucleotides: TGTGCCAGCAGCTTGGTGACACTCCCCTACGAGCAGTACTTC. Translated: CASSLVTLPYEQYF.